The clone carrying this T cell receptor beta chain was observed a few times. The target antigen is unknown. Germline CDR1 reads GTSNPN; CDR2 reads SVGIG (reference sequence). This CDR3 comprises 15 residues. The J segment lost 3 bases and the V segment lost 0 bases, leaving 4 bases of the junction unmatched. Here immunoSEQ multiplex PCR was the method, and the copy in TCRdb shows in-frame clones only, minus some. The table lists about 3,000 clones, approximately 31% of them singletons, with approximately 12% in the top ten. This record belongs to a study of T cells in localized non-small cell lung cancer. Findings of the study overall: Uninvolved adjacent lung, not tumor, had the highest T cell clonality.

The clonotype originates from a man aged 40-75 years with stage I lung adenocarcinoma. The material sequenced was normal lung tissue next to the tumor, taken before any cancer treatment. The rearrangement uses TRBV30 and TRBJ2-3, with TRBD2 matching 9 bases. The CDR3 nucleotides read TGTGCCTGGAGTGTGGGCGGGGGGGAAACAGATACGCAGTATTTT. This codes for CAWSVGGGETDTQYF.